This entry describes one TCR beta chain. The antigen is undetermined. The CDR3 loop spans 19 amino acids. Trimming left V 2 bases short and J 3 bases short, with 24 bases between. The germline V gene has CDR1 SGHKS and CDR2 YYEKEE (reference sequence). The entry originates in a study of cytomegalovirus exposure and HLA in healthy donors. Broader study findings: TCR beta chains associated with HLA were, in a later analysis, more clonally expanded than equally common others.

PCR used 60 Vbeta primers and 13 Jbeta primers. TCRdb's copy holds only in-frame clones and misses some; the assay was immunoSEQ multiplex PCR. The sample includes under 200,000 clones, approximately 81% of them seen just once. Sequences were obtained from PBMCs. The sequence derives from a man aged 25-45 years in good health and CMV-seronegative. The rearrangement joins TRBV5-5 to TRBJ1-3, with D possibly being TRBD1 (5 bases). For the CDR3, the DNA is TGTGCCAGCAGCTTAGGGAAGGGGCCAGCCTCCCCCAGTGGAAACACCATATATTTT. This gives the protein CASSLGKGPASPSGNTIYF.